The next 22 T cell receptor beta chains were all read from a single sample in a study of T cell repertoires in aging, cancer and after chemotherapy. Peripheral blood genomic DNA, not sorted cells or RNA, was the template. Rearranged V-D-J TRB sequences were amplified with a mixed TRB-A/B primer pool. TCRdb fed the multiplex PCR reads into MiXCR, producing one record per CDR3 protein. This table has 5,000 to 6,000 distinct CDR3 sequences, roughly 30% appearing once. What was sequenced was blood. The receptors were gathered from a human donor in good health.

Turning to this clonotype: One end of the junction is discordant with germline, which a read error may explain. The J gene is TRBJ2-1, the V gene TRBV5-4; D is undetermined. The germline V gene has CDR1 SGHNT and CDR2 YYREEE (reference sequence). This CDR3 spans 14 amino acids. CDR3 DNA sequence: TGTGTCAGCAGCTCCGACCGACTCTACAATGAGCAGTTCTTC. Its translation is CVSSSDRLYNEQFF.

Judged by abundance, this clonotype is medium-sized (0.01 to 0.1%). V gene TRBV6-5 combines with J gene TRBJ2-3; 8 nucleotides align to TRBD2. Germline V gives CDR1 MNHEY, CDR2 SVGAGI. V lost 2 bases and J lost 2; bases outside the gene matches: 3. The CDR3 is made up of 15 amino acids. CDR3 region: CASSYETSATDTQYF. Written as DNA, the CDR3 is TGTGCCAGCAGTTACGAGACTAGCGCCACAGATACGCAGTATTTT.

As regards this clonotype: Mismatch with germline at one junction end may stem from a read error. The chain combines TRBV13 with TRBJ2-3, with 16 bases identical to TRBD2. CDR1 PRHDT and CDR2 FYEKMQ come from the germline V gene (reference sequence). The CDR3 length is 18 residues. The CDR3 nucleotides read TGCGCCAGCAGCTTGGGACTAGCGGGGGGGCCCAGCACAGATACGCAGTATTTT. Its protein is CASSLGLAGGPSTDTQYF.

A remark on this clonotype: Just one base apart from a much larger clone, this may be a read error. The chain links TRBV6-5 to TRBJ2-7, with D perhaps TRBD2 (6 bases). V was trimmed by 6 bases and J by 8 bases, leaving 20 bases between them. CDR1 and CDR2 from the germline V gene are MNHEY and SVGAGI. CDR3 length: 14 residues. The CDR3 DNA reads TGTGCCAGCAGACCGGAGGGCCCATCCCACAAGCAGTACTTC. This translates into CASRPEGPSHKQYF.

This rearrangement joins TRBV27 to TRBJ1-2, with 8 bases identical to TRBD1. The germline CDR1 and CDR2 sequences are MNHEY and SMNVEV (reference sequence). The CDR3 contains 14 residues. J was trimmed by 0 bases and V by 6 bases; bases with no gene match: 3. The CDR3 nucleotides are TGTGCCAGCAGGACACAGGGGGCTAACTATGGCTACACCTTC. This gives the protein CASRTQGANYGYTF.

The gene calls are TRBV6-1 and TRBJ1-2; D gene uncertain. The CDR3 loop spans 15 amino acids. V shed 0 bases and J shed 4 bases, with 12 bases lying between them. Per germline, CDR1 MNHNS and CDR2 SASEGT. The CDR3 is CASSEARAETYGYTF. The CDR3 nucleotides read TGTGCCAGCAGTGAAGCGCGGGCGGAGACCTATGGCTACACCTTC.

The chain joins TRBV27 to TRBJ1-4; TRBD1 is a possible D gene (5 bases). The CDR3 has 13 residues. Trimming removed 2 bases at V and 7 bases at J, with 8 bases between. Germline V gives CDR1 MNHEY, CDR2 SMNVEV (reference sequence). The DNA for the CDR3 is TGTGCCAGCAGTTTAAGCAGGGCTGAAAAACTGTTTTTT. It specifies CASSLSRAEKLFF.

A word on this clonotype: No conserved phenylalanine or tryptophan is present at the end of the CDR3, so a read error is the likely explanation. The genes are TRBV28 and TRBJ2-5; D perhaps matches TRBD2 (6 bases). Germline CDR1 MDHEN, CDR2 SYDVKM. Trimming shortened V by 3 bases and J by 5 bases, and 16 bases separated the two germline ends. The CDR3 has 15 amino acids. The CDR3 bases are TGTGCCAGCAGTTTCCCGCAGGACTATAGTGAGACCCAGTACCTC. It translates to CASSFPQDYSETQYL.

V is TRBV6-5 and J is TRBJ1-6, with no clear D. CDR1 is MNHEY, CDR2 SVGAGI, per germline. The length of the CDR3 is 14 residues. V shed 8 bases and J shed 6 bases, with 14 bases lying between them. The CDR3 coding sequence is TGTGCCAGCCGATCGTCGGACTTTAATTCACCCCTCCACTTT. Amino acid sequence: CASRSSDFNSPLHF.

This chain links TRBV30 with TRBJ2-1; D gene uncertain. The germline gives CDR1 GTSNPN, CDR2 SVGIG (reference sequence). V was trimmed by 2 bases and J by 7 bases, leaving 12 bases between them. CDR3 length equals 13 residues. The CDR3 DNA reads TGTGCCTGGAGTACGGGCCTCTATAATGAGCAGTTCTTC. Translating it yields CAWSTGLYNEQFF.

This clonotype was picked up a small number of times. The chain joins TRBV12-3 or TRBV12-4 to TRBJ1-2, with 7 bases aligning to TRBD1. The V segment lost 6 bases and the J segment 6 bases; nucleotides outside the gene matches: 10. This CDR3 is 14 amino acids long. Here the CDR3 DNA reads TGTGCCAGCAGCTCCTACAGGGGCCCCAATGGCTACACCTTC. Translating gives CASSSYRGPNGYTF.

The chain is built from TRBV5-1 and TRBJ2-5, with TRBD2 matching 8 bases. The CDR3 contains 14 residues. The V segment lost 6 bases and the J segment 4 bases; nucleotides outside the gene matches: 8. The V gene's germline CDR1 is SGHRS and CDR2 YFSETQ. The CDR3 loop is CASTPGGGRETQYF. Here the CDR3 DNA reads TGCGCCAGCACCCCGGGGGGGGGGAGAGAGACCCAGTACTTC.

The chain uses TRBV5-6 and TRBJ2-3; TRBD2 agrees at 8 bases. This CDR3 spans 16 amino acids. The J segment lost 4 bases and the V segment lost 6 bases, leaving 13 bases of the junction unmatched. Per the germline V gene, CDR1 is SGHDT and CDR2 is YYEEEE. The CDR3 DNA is TGTGCCAGCATTGCGGGGGGCACCTCGGGGGCAGATACGCAGTATTTT. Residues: CASIAGGTSGADTQYF.

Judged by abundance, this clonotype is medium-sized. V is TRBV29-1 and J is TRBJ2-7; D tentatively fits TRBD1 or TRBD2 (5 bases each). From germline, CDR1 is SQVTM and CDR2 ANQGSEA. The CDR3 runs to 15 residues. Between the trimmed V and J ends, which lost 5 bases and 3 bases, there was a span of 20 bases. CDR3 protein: CSVRGDGPGRYEQYF. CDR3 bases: TGCAGCGTTAGAGGGGACGGGCCAGGTCGCTACGAGCAGTACTTC.

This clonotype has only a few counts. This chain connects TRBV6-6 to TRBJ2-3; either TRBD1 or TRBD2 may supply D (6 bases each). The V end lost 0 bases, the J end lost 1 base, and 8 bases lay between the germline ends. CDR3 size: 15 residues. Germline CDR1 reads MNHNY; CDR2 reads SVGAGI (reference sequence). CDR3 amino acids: CASSYSRGGTDTQYF. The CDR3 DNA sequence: TGTGCCAGCAGTTACTCGAGGGGGGGCACAGATACGCAGTATTTT.

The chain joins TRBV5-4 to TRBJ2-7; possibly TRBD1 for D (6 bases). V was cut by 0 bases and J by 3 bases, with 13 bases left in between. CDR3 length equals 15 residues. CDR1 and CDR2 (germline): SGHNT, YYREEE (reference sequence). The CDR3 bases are TGTGCCAGCAGCTTGGCCATTCAGGACAGCTACGAGCAGTACTTC. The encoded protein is CASSLAIQDSYEQYF.

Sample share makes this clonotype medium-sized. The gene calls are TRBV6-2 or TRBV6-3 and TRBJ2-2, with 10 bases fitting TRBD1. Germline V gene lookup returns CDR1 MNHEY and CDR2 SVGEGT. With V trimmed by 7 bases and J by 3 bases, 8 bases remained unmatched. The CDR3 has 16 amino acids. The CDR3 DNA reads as TGTGCCAGCACGACAGGGGGCTTGAGGGACACCGGGGAGCTGTTTTTT. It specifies CASTTGGLRDTGELFF.

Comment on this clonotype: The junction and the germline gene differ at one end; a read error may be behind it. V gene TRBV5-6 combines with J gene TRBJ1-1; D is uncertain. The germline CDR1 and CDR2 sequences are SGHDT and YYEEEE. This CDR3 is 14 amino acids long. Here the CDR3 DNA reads TGCGCCAGCAGCTTGGAGGGCCTGGGCACTGAAGCTTTCTTT. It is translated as CASSLEGLGTEAFF.

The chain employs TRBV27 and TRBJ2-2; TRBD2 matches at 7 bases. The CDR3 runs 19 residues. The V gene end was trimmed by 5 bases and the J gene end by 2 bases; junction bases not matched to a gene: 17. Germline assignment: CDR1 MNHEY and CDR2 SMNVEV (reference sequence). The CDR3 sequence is CASSPHLSGRFINTGELFF. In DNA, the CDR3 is TGTGCCAGCAGTCCACACCTTAGCGGGCGCTTTATTAACACCGGGGAGCTGTTTTTT.

CDR3: CAWSSVGTGYYGYTF. The CDR3 region has the DNA TGTGCCTGGAGTTCGGTCGGTACGGGCTACTATGGCTACACCTTC. The chain recombines TRBV30 with TRBJ1-2; no clear D. Germline-derived CDR1 and CDR2 are GTSNPN and SVGIG (reference sequence). V shed 2 bases and J shed 3 bases, with 16 bases lying between them. The CDR3 totals 15 residues.

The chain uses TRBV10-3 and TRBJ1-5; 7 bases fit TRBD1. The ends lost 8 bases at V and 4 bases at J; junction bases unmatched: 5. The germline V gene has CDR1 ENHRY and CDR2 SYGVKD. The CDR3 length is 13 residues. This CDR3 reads CAISQGGNQPQHF. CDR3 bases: TGTGCCATCTCCCAGGGGGGGAATCAGCCCCAGCATTTT.

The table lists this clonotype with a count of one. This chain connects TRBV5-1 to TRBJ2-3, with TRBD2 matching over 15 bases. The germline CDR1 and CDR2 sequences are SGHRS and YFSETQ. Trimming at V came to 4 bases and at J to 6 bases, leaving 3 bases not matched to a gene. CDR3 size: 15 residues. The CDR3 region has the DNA TGCGCCAGCAGCGCCGGGACTAGCGGGGGGGATACGCAGTATTTT. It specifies CASSAGTSGGDTQYF.